This passage covers 21 T cell receptor beta chains from one sample sequenced in a study of cytomegalovirus exposure and HLA in healthy donors. Use of 60 Vbeta and 13 Jbeta primers characterized the PCR. Profiling relied on immunoSEQ multiplex PCR, and the TCRdb table lists in-frame clones only, not all of them. The data contain around 150,000 clones, roughly 75% of them singletons. The source material was PBMCs. These receptor sequences come from a man aged 25 to 45 in good health.

The chain combines TRBV4-3 with TRBJ1-2; D uncertain. CDR3 length equals 14 residues. Germline loops: CDR1 LGHNA, CDR2 YSLEER. Trimming removed 2 bases from V and 2 bases from J, with 9 bases in between. The CDR3 DNA is TGCGCCAGCAGCCAATTTTCGGGAAACTATGGCTACACCTTC. Its translation is CASSQFSGNYGYTF.

The CDR3 reads CASSLGQPNSGANVLTF. The CDR3 DNA reads TGTGCCAGCAGCCTAGGACAGCCCAACTCTGGGGCCAACGTCCTGACTTTC. This chain joins TRBV7-8 and TRBJ2-6; D might be TRBD1 (6 bases). The germline V gene encodes CDR1 SGHVS and CDR2 FQNEAQ. The CDR3 loop spans 17 amino acids. Trimming stripped 5 bases from V and 0 bases from J, with 14 bases between.

The chain links TRBV29-1 to TRBJ2-1; TRBD1 agrees at 7 bases. Germline V gene sequence: CDR1 SQVTM, CDR2 ANQGSEA. The junction had 10 bases not matched to a gene; V was cut back by 0 bases and J by 8 bases. The CDR3 sequence is 15 residues long. The CDR3: CSVEDSAGGRHEQFF. The CDR3 DNA is TGCAGCGTTGAAGACTCGGCAGGGGGAAGGCATGAGCAGTTCTTC.

This clone was observed a few times. CDR3 protein: CASSSGGQGNTEAFF. The CDR3 nucleotides read TGTGCCAGCAGCTCCGGGGGACAGGGGAACACTGAAGCTTTCTTT. V and J are TRBV7-8 and TRBJ1-1; 9 bases are shared with TRBD1. CDR1 and CDR2 (germline): SGHVS, FQNEAQ. This CDR3 has 15 residues. The junction had 4 bases not matched to a gene; V was cut back by 4 bases and J by 1 base.

V is TRBV11-3 and J is TRBJ2-1, with TRBD2 matching over 12 bases. Germline trimming cut 5 bases from V and 14 bases from J; bases unmatched to any gene: 13. Germline V CDR1 and CDR2: SGHNT, YENEEA. The CDR3 is 15 residues long. The CDR3: CASSREASGRARKFF. The CDR3 DNA is TGTGCCAGCAGCAGGGAGGCTAGCGGGAGGGCCAGGAAGTTCTTC. The full variable domain, rest sourced from reference TRBV11-3 and TRBJ2-1, is EAGVVQSPRYKIIEKKQPVAFWCNPISGHNTLYWYLQNLGQGPELLIRYENEEAVDDSQLPKDRFSAERLKGVDSTLKIQPAELGDSAVYLCASSREASGRARKFFGPGTRLTVL.

This clone was counted between two and nine times. The chain employs TRBV27 and TRBJ2-7; D is possibly TRBD2 (5 bases). V lost 6 bases, J lost 5 bases, and 8 bases lay in between. CDR3 size: 11 residues. Germline-derived CDR1 and CDR2 are MNHEY and SMNVEV (reference sequence). This chain's CDR3 is CASRKRDEQYF. The CDR3 coding sequence is TGTGCCAGCAGAAAGAGGGACGAGCAGTACTTC.

This rearrangement joins TRBV2 to TRBJ1-6, with D tentatively TRBD1 (5 bases). Trimming removed 1 base from V and 7 bases from J, with 14 bases in between. The CDR3 loop spans 16 amino acids. Germline V gives CDR1 SNHLY, CDR2 FYNNEI. The CDR3 bases are TGTGCCAGCAGTGAAGGCAGGGCAGGCCTGAATTCACCCCTCCACTTT. Translated, it gives CASSEGRAGLNSPLHF.

This rearrangement joins TRBV19 to TRBJ2-5; 9 nucleotides align to TRBD2. The germline V gene has CDR1 LNHDA and CDR2 SQIVND (reference sequence). The V gene end was trimmed by 2 bases and the J gene end by 3 bases; junction bases not matched to a gene: 4. The CDR3 spans 15 residues. CDR3 residues: CASSILTSGKETQYF. CDR3 coding DNA: TGTGCCAGTAGTATATTGACTAGCGGAAAAGAGACCCAGTACTTC.

The genes are TRBV11-3 and TRBJ1-1; D call uncertain. The germline CDR1 and CDR2 sequences are SGHNT and YENEEA. Trimming took off 1 base at V and 8 bases at J, with 8 bases between the two ends. This CDR3 comprises 12 residues. This CDR3 reads CASSLGPREAFF. CDR3 DNA sequence: TGTGCCAGCAGCTTAGGGCCGAGGGAAGCTTTCTTT. Combining the CDR3 with reference TRBV11-3 and TRBJ1-1 gives the whole variable domain EAGVVQSPRYKIIEKKQPVAFWCNPISGHNTLYWYLQNLGQGPELLIRYENEEAVDDSQLPKDRFSAERLKGVDSTLKIQPAELGDSAVYLCASSLGPREAFFGQGTRLTVV.

This chain uses TRBV10-3 with TRBJ1-3; 7 nucleotides match TRBD1. CDR3 length: 13 residues. CDR1 is ENHRY, CDR2 SYGVKD, per germline. With V trimmed by 5 bases and J by 3 bases, 1 base remained unmatched. The CDR3 DNA reads as TGTGCCATCAGTCGACAGGGTGGAAACACCATATATTTT. Translation: CAISRQGGNTIYF.

This clone was detected only a few times. The chain links TRBV27 to TRBJ1-2; the match to TRBD1 covers 10 bases. The length of the CDR3 is 16 residues. Germline V CDR1 and CDR2: MNHEY, SMNVEV (reference sequence). Trimming at V came to 2 bases and at J to 3 bases, leaving 6 bases not matched to a gene. CDR3 sequence (DNA): TGTGCCAGCAGTTTAAGACAGGGGGCGATGGACTATGGCTACACCTTC. It encodes CASSLRQGAMDYGYTF.

V is TRBV5-1 and J is TRBJ2-2; D may be TRBD2 (6 bases). The CDR3 sequence is 15 residues long. The V end was cut by 4 bases, the J end by 6 bases, with 16 bases between. Germline V gene data show CDR1 as SGHRS and CDR2 as YFSETQ. CDR3 coding DNA: TGCGCCAGCAGCAACTCCGGTTGGGGGGCCGGGGAGCTGTTTTTT. Its protein product is CASSNSGWGAGELFF.

The chain links TRBV25-1 to TRBJ2-2, with D possibly matching TRBD1 (6 bases). Deletions cut 6 bases from V and 1 base from J, with 9 bases between. Germline CDR1 and CDR2: MGHDK and SYGVNS. This CDR3 comprises 14 residues. The CDR3 protein is CASSMGQNTGELFF. CDR3 nucleotide sequence: TGTGCCAGCAGCATGGGACAGAACACCGGGGAGCTGTTTTTT.

CDR3 protein: CASSQGPNYGYTF. CDR3 bases: TGTGCCAGCAGCCAGGGCCCAAACTATGGCTACACCTTC. The chain combines TRBV7-2 with TRBJ1-2, with D perhaps TRBD1 (5 bases). The CDR3 is made up of 13 amino acids. Germline-derived CDR1 and CDR2 are SGHTA and FQGNSA. V lost 5 bases and J 2 bases, leaving 9 bases between the germline ends. The full variable domain, rest sourced from reference TRBV7-2 and TRBJ1-2, is GAGVSQSPSNKVTEKGKDVELRCDPISGHTALYWYRQSLGQGLEFLIYFQGNSAPDKSGLPSDRFSAERTGGSVSTLTIQRTQQEDSAVYLCASSQGPNYGYTFGSGTRLTVV.

The chain uses TRBV2 and TRBJ2-4; D is uncertain. The CDR3 spans 15 residues. V lost 4 bases and J lost 0, with 10 bases in between. In germline, CDR1 is SNHLY, CDR2 FYNNEI. The CDR3 sequence is CASSVERLAKNIQYF. In DNA form, the CDR3 reads TGTGCCAGCAGTGTTGAGAGACTAGCCAAAAACATTCAGTACTTC.

This chain links TRBV27 with TRBJ2-3; 8 positions agree with TRBD1. The CDR3 is 14 amino acids. Germline loops: CDR1 MNHEY, CDR2 SMNVEV (reference sequence). The ends lost 6 bases at V and 3 bases at J; junction bases unmatched: 5. The CDR3 DNA follows: TGTGCCAGCAGGGACGGACAGGGAACAGATACGCAGTATTTT. Amino acids: CASRDGQGTDTQYF.

This clone has just a few counts. This chain uses TRBV5-5 with TRBJ2-2; the D gene is possibly TRBD2 (6 bases). Germline CDR1 and CDR2: SGHKS and YYEKEE (reference sequence). This CDR3 is built from 16 residues. V was pared by 4 bases and J by 0 bases, with 13 bases between. CDR3 sequence (DNA): TGTGCCAGCAGCCCGGGGCGGGGCACGAACACCGGGGAGCTGTTTTTT. The encoded protein is CASSPGRGTNTGELFF.

The chain has TRBV7-6 and TRBJ2-5; 11 bases are shared with TRBD1. This CDR3 has 19 amino acids. Germline lookup yields CDR1 SGHVS and CDR2 FNYEAQ. The trim removed 2 bases at V and 2 bases at J, leaving 13 bases unmatched. The CDR3, as DNA: TGTGCCAGCAGCTTAAGAACCGGGACAGGGGGAACGAGGCAAGAGACCCAGTACTTC. It translates to CASSLRTGTGGTRQETQYF.

This clone occurred once. CDR3 DNA sequence: TGTGCCACTGGGGACTCCAGGGACAATGAGCAGTTCTTC. Residues: CATGDSRDNEQFF. V gene TRBV10-3 combines with J gene TRBJ2-1; a weak D match, TRBD2 (6 bases). Trimming removed 10 bases from V and 5 bases from J, with 15 bases in between. CDR1 and CDR2 from the germline V gene are ENHRY and SYGVKD. CDR3 length: 13 amino acids.

The chain couples TRBV4-3 to TRBJ1-6, with D perhaps matching TRBD1 (6 bases). Trimming removed 7 bases at V and 10 bases at J, with 11 bases between. CDR3 size: 12 residues. CDR1 is LGHNA and CDR2 is YSLEER in the germline V gene. CDR3 DNA: TGCGCCAGCAATACAGGGTCCTCACCCCTCCACTTT. It translates to CASNTGSSPLHF.

This clone was recorded once. This chain joins TRBV9 and TRBJ2-6; D is perhaps TRBD1 (5 bases). Germline V lookup: CDR1 SGDLS, CDR2 YYNGEE. This CDR3 spans 18 amino acids. Between the trimmed V and J ends, which lost 5 bases and 1 base, there was a span of 19 bases. The CDR3 sequence: CASSGASLRSSGANVLTF. CDR3 in DNA: TGTGCCAGCAGTGGGGCCAGCCTCAGGTCGTCTGGGGCCAACGTCCTGACTTTC.